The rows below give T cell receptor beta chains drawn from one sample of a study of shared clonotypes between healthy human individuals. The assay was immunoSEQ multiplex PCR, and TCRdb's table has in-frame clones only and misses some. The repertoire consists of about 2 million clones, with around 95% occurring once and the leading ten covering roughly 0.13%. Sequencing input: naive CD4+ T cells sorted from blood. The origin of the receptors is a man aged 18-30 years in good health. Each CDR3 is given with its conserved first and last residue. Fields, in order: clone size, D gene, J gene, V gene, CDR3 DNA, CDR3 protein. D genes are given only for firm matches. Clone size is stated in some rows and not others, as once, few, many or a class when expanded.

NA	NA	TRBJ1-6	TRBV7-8	TGTGCCAGCAGCTCCCTGGGGCAGGGGATGCTTAATTCACCCCTCCACTTT	CASSSLGQGMLNSPLHF
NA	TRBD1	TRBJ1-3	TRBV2	TGTGCCAGCAGTCTGACAGGGTCGGCTGGAAACACCATATATTTT	CASSLTGSAGNTIYF
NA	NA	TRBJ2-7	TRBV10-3	TGTGCCATCAGTGAAGGGACAAGATTTTACGAGCAGTACTTC	CAISEGTRFYEQYF
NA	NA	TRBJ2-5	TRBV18	TGTGCCAGCTCACCATCTCGGCAAGAGACCCAGTACTTC	CASSPSRQETQYF
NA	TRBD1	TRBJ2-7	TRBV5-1	TGCGCCAGCAGCTTGGAGTCCTTGGACAGGGCCTTCTTC	CASSLESLDRAFF
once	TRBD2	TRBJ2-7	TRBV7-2	TGTGCCAGCACTCTAACTAGCGGAGGGAGCTCCTACGAGCAGTACTTC	CASTLTSGGSSYEQYF
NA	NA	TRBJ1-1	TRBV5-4	TGTGCCAGCAGCTTGTTTCGGAACACTGAAGCTTTCTTT	CASSLFRNTEAFF
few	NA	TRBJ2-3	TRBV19	TGTGCCAGTAGTATCAGGGACACAGATACGCAGTATTTT	CASSIRDTDTQYF
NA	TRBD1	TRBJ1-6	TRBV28	TGTGCCAGCAGTTTTATGGACAGGTCAAACTCACCCCTCCACTTT	CASSFMDRSNSPLHF
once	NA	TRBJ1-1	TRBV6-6	TGTGCCAGCAGTTTCCCCGGGCGGGAAACTGAAGCTTTCTTT	CASSFPGRETEAFF
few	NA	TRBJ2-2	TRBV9	TGTGCCAGCAGCGTGGGCCCTGTGTTAGGGGCCACCGGGGAGCTGTTTTTT	CASSVGPVLGATGELFF
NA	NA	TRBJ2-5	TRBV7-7	TGTGCTAGCAGCTTAGCGGCCCCGGAGACCCAGTACTTC	CASSLAAPETQYF
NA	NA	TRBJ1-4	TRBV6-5	TGTGCCAGCAGGCAGCGGGTTTTTGAAAAACTGTTTTTT	CASRQRVFEKLFF
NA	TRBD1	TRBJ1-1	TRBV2	TGTGCCAGCAGTGAATGGACAGGGGATGGCATGAACACTGAAGCTTTCTTT	CASSEWTGDGMNTEAFF
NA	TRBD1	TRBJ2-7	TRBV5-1	TGCGCCAGCAGCTCAACCGACAGGGGCCATCCCTCGGAGCAGTACTTC	CASSSTDRGHPSEQYF
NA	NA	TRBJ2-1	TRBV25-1	TGTGCCAGCAGTCCTCCGAGCGGCAGAAATGAGCAGTTCTTC	CASSPPSGRNEQFF
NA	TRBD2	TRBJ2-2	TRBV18	TGTGCCAGCTCACCGACTAGCGGGGCAAACACCGGGGAGCTGTTTTTT	CASSPTSGANTGELFF
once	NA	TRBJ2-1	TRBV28	TGTGCCAGCAGTCCGGGACGATACAATGAGCAGTTCTTC	CASSPGRYNEQFF
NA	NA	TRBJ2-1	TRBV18	TGTGCCAGCTCACCCCAGAGTCGGCCCTACAATGAGCAGTTCTTC	CASSPQSRPYNEQFF
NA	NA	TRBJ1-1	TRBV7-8	TGTGCCAGCAGCTTAGGAAAGGGGGGTGGGACTGAAGCTTTCTTT	CASSLGKGGGTEAFF